This T cell receptor beta chain came from a study of T cells in Graves' hyperthyroidism and ophthalmopathy. Germline trimming cut 1 base from V and 2 bases from J; bases unmatched to any gene: 4. There are 17 residues in the CDR3. The germline V gene encodes CDR1 SGHTA and CDR2 FQGNSA. Amplification yielded TCR beta CDR3 regions, with RNA transcripts as the source. A set of HTBI primers served as the primers for a first-round RT-PCR of the TCR CDR3. TCRdb passed the multiplex PCR reads through MiXCR, listing each CDR3 protein once. The data contain hundreds of thousands of distinct CDR3 sequences, about 14% of them singletons. Ophthalmopathy patients had Clinical Activity Score at least 3, NOSPECS grade at least 4, duration under 3 months. Not enrolled were patients with uncontrolled infection, other autoimmune disease, pregnancy or lactation. A word on this clonotype: The antigen remains unidentified.

Points from the study as a whole: Peripheral blood also featured most of the thyroid clonotypes expanded above 0.001. Ophthalmopathy and stable hyperthyroidism were told apart by a 13 V-J model.

The specimen sequenced was blood. The chain employs TRBV7-2 and TRBJ1-4; 10 nucleotides line up with TRBD1. The sequence came from a man in his forties or fifties with Graves' ophthalmopathy. CDR3: CASSLVRGQGTNEKLFF. For the CDR3, the DNA is TGTGCCAGCAGCTTAGTTAGGGGACAGGGGACTAATGAAAAACTGTTTTTT.